The entry below describes one T cell receptor beta chain. MiXCR was run by TCRdb on the 5' RACE reads, yielding one entry per CDR3 protein. The sample includes under 400,000 distinct CDR3 sequences, around a fifth of them seen just once. CDR1 and CDR2 (germline): SGDLS, YYNGEE. V trimming: 1 base; J trimming: 6 bases; junction bases outside the gene matches: 2. The CDR3 runs 14 residues. The entry originates in a study of T-cell memory formation after mild COVID-19. Across the whole study: The study found TCR clusters largely donor specific.

The rearrangement links TRBV9 to TRBJ2-7; 12 positions match TRBD2. The TCR originated in an adult woman who had mild COVID-19 (a few samples of this study predate the infection). Cell type and time point are not known. Source material: PBMCs or a T cell subset sorted from them (not recorded which). The CDR3 coding sequence is TGTGCCAGCAGCGTATCTAGCGGGAGGGTCGAGCAGTACTTC. Protein product: CASSVSSGRVEQYF.